The entry that follows covers one T cell receptor beta chain sequence. Its antigen is undetermined. Treatment meaning: oral pan-JAK inhibitor, 5-10 mg twice daily. The data belong to a study of CD8+ T cells in alopecia areata. Study-wide results and limits: Higher clonality than in normal scalp was seen in lesional scalp, especially alopecia totalis/universalis. It was observed that many expanded lesional clones persisted in scalp and blood during tofacitinib.

cDNA reverse transcribed from extracted RNA served as the sequencing template. TCRdb's copy holds only in-frame clones and misses some; the assay was immunoSEQ multiplex PCR. This sample yields 35,000 to 50,000 clones, of which approximately 92% are seen a single time; around 18% belongs to the top ten. CDR3 length: 17 amino acids. Germline values: CDR1 SEHNR, CDR2 FQNEAQ (reference sequence). The V segment lost 3 bases and the J segment 1 base; nucleotides outside the gene matches: 6. The J gene is TRBJ2-2, the V gene TRBV7-9; 9 bases map to TRBD1. The source was CD8+ T cells sorted from blood, collected at week 24, from a patient treated with tofacitinib. This TCR was sampled from a human donor with alopecia areata. The CDR3 DNA follows: TGTGCCAGCAGCTTCGCGACAGGGGGGGAGAACACCGGGGAGCTGTTTTTT. Translation gives CASSFATGGENTGELFF.